The clone carrying this TCR beta chain was counted ten times or more. The antigen remains unidentified. This entry comes from a study of T-cell reconstitution after alpha-beta-depleted transplantation in children. Study-wide findings and caveats: T-cell counts and diversity at one year following transplant were attributed mainly to newly produced T cells. From surviving recipient T cells and thymic progenitors came the high day-60 TCRbeta diversity observed in some patients. Roughly two months post-transplant, alpha-beta T cells reportedly originated from several hundred graft clones that had expanded.

The J segment lost 5 bases and the V segment lost 4 bases, leaving 16 bases of the junction unmatched. The CDR3 is 19 amino acids. CDR1 and CDR2 from the germline V gene are LGHNA and YNFKEQ. Molecular barcoding with unique molecular identifiers was used for the TCRbeta library. TCRdb re-analysed the PCR reads in MiXCR, keeping a single row per CDR3 protein. This sample has fewer than 450,000 distinct CDR3 sequences, with 16% found just once. V and J are TRBV4-2 and TRBJ2-1; 11 nucleotides align to TRBD2. This sample comprised PBMCs, mostly from graft donor cells, obtained 360 days after TCRalphabeta/CD19-depleted stem cell transplant. The receptor comes from a male patient between 2 and 15 years old who had a stem cell transplant for acute lymphoblastic leukemia, so the T cells may come from the graft donor. CDR3 region: CASSLGTSGPSMGNNEQFF. The DNA for the CDR3 is TGTGCCAGCAGCCTAGGGACTAGCGGACCAAGCATGGGGAACAATGAGCAGTTCTTC.